The present entry profiles one T cell receptor beta chain with its context. Its antigen remains undetermined. No per-base quality is available; no much larger clone lies one base away. These data are taken from a study of cytomegalovirus exposure and HLA in healthy donors (dated by TCRdb to the late 2010s). Regarding the complete study: An earlier analysis of under 600 of the donors reported about 250 Gb of sequence data and roughly 110 million unique TCR beta sequences from 150 million to 200 million T cells. Donor age, sex, ethnicity and CMV serostatus were compiled alongside the repertoire data. An earlier analysis of 500 to 650 of the donors applied high-throughput TCR beta sequencing to assess whether each TCR beta V gene segment acted as functional or pseudogenic. Of the roughly 400 genotyped donors, 65% to 90% were placed in the genetic ancestry cluster associated with self-reported Caucasian donors. The study used immunosequencing to profile the T cell repertoires of 600 to 850 subjects and linked those repertoires to cytomegalovirus serostatus. Among almost 400 genotyped donors of the cohort, an average of about 240,000 unique TCR beta nucleotide sequences were sequenced per donor, 15% to 20% of them non-productive. An early release covering 550 to 650 HLA-typed donors comprised about 310 gigabases of sequencing data and 65 million to 100 million unique TCR sequences. About five DR-DQ haplotypes were handled as single units for association and clustering, since linkage in the cohort was strong. HLA typing covered class I and class II loci at four-digit resolution. The number of donors typed differed by locus, with about 629-640 for A, B, C, DRB1 and DQB1, 522 for DQA1, nearly 610 for DPA1, and 472 for DPB1. The study was designed to test whether signatures of past pathogen exposure could be identified by cataloging public T cell receptors. Every discovery cohort repertoire had been produced on one sequencing platform. High-throughput TCR immunosequencing, statistical association of individual TCRs with disease status, and machine learning were combined to predict cytomegalovirus infection status. A later genetic analysis used genome-wide SNP genotypes for 398 of the 666 donors, treating that subset as a discovery cohort. Rather than using new phenotypic data, the later analysis identified candidate immune exposures from TCR beta sequences and from how often those sequences occurred across donors. A later analysis re-analyzed previously published TCR beta repertoires from roughly 600 donors and added high-resolution HLA genotyping to study TCR occurrence patterns. A separate validation cohort of roughly 110 different subjects was used in addition to the approximately 670-subject first cohort.

The cohort was made up of around 720 healthy bone marrow donors. All cohort members were sampled while nominally healthy, although unrecorded immune exposures were likely present. The donor was CMV seropositive and belonged to the group of 250 to 300 seropositive cohort members. A peripheral blood sample was collected from each donor, and TCR beta sequencing was performed on peripheral blood mononuclear cells. Genomic DNA extraction from the blood cell samples was performed with the Qiagen DNeasy Blood Extraction Kit. Between the V and J ends, shortened by 7 bases and 0 bases respectively, the junction contains 9 bases. From cysteine to phenylalanine, the CDR3 is 13 amino acids long. The read is trimmed to its CDR3 DNA, 39 bases read in frame from base 1. In the germline V gene (reference sequence), CDR1 corresponds to LNHDA and CDR2 to SQIVND. Study-level results and caveats: In an earlier analysis of 587 of the donors, most TCR beta V segments appeared in productive rearrangements about 87% or about 30% of the time, broadly matching IMGT annotations. The 87-base-pair reads could not distinguish some IMGT-functional V segments, including TRBV6-2 and TRBV6-3, so those segments were excluded. A cluster of highly shared sequence variants was judged likely to represent a technical artifact of the sequencing pipeline. A further reported finding was that TCR beta sequences accurately predicted the HLA-A and HLA-B alleles for most subjects in the first cohort. Assigning TCR associations to individual alleles was difficult when HLA alleles, especially DR and DQ, strongly co-occurred. In both the original and validation cohorts, the classifier was reported to diagnose cytomegalovirus status with high specificity and sensitivity. The earlier analysis of approximately 560 of the donors excluded roughly 16 rarely observed V segments, including chromosome 9 orphons, because counts were too low. A few of the identified cytomegalovirus-associated TCR beta chains were confirmed in vitro to be specific for cytomegalovirus antigens. A later analysis found that TCR association rates varied across HLA loci, with DRB1 alleles showing the most associated TCRs and HLA-C alleles the fewest. HLA typing was unavailable for some donors at each locus, so association tests used only the typed subset. According to the authors, the approach could potentially be generalized to other disease states and immunological phenotypes. V-gene and J-gene trimming of TCR beta chains was associated with a missense DCLRE1C variant in a later genetic analysis, and the association was replicated in an independent cohort. Most CMV-associated TCR beta chains appeared to be HLA-restricted in a later analysis, and the HLA associations seemed to be driven largely by CMV exposure. In a later analysis, HLA-associated TCR beta chains were found to be more clonally expanded and to have lower generation probabilities than equally common non-associated chains. In the study, around 150 TCR beta chains were listed as associated with cytomegalovirus. Immune exposure information for the cohort was limited to CMV serostatus. The cohort was sequenced for TCR beta chains only, and without alpha or paired-chain data the features that could be detected were limited. Linkage disequilibrium might explain the correlated functional status among segregating V segments, but an unknown experimental factor could not be excluded. Sequencing depth was assumed to be roughly uniform across donors in the presence/absence analyses, though that assumption may not hold. Several of the top co-occurrence clusters appeared to be linked to parvovirus B19, influenza, CMV and Epstein-Barr virus, according to a later analysis. Across donors, most TCR sequences were observed very rarely, whereas some public TCRs were present in many individuals. In a later genetic analysis, fewer N-insertions in productive TCRs were reported among donors in an Asian-associated ancestry cluster than the 666-donor mean. At a false discovery rate of 0.05, a later analysis linked fewer than 20,000 TCR beta sequences to specific HLA alleles.

Library construction relied on the immunoSEQ multiplex PCR assay. A mixture of 60 forward primers for TCR Vbeta segments and 13 reverse primers for TCR Jbeta segments was used in the multiplex PCR. A multiplex PCR assay on genomic DNA amplified the CDR3 region of rearranged TCR beta genes. On the Illumina HiSeq System, the amplified TCR beta libraries were sequenced as 87-base-pair reads. On the study's bioinformatics: A later analysis counted about 76 million unique TCR beta chains across the 650 to 800 repertoires, and some 11 million of these chains were shared by at least two donors. Raw reads were error-corrected and collapsed into unique sequences with a nearest-neighbor algorithm that merged closely related sequences to remove PCR and sequencing errors. CDR3 sequences were aligned to IMGT reference sequences to assign V, D and J gene segments. For a sequence to be retained, a match of at least six nucleotides was required to both a V gene segment and a J gene segment. Rearrangements were classified as productive when the CDR3 lacked stop codons and remained in frame with V and J, and all other rearrangements were classified as non-productive. CDR3 was defined according to IMGT convention as the region running from the second conserved V-encoded cysteine to the conserved J-encoded phenylalanine. In an earlier analysis of around 640 of the donors, sequences lacking an unambiguous match to a single V gene segment were excluded. In an earlier analysis of about 590 of the donors, a V segment was called functional when productive rearrangements were above 56.7%, and segregating when the standard deviation between donors exceeded 5%. A statistical classification framework was developed to diagnose cytomegalovirus status using the catalog of TCR beta chain sequences. In a later analysis, TCR nucleotide sequences were compared against IMGT/GENE-DB human TR gene sequences so that V and J genes could be assigned. Using the TCRdist pipeline, a later analysis assigned CDR3 sequences along with most-parsimonious VDJ recombination scenarios. In a later analysis, every TCR beta chain was defined by the combination of its CDR3 amino acid sequence and its V-gene family, and reads without a unique V-gene family were dropped. In a later analysis, several hundred highly shared, low-generation-probability nucleotide sequences were removed to address suspected cross-contamination and a sequencing artifact. A later analysis calculated a clonal expansion index for each public chain from normalized within-repertoire ranks of inferred template counts. In a later analysis, generation probabilities were computed using a VDJ recombination model fitted to out-of-frame rearrangements, and the results were checked against IGoR. A later analysis scored TCR-TCR, TCR-HLA and TCR-CMV co-occurrence with hypergeometric tests, applying a repertoire-size bias correction to TCR pairs. In a later analysis, false discovery rates were estimated by permuting HLA or CMV assignments 20 times. In a later analysis, co-occurring TCRs were grouped using DBSCAN, and TCRdist sequence similarity was added for clustering within HLA-allele-positive subsets. Co-occurrence clustering excluded repertoires with fewer than 30,000 or more than 120,000 public chains, plus five with anomalous nucleotide sharing. TCRdb took this table from immuneACCESS and kept in-frame rearrangements with V and J called. Such tables lack part of the clones; where checked against another copy, unresolved V genes explain under half of the gap, and the rest is unexplained. V and J calls and clone size are as listed in that table; D and trimming were resolved from the DNA. The sample records around 240,000 clones, 82% of which are singletons. The ten largest account for around 5.7% of the sample.

The sequence links TRBV19 to TRBJ1-1; the D segment could be TRBD1, given 5 matching bases. This receptor was identified in a woman aged 35 to 49 in good health and CMV-seropositive. Material: PBMCs. The CDR3 in this case is CASTAGLNTEAFF. The DNA reads as follows: TGTGCCAGTACGGCGGGGCTGAACACTGAAGCTTTCTTT.